This note documents a single T cell receptor beta chain sequence. A single count supports this clone. It has no known antigen specificity. Base quality data are lacking; no much larger clone is found one base away. Ends trimmed: V by 4 bases, J by 2 bases; bases unmatched to a gene: 16. Spanning cysteine to phenylalanine, the CDR3 consists of 19 amino acids. Just the 57-base CDR3 DNA is kept, in frame starting at base 1. CDR1 SEHNR and CDR2 FQNEAQ were looked up in the germline V gene (reference sequence). Library method: the immunoSEQ multiplex PCR assay. For most patients, genomic DNA was isolated with the Qiagen DNeasy Blood and Tissue Kit and shipped frozen to Adaptive Biotechnologies for TCR sequencing. Adaptive Biotechnologies carried out high-throughput TCR-beta CDR3 sequencing of genomic DNA for most patients. As for the authors' bioinformatics: Adaptive's ImmunoSEQ software was the source of the TCR sequencing data for around 20 patients, while three other patients were processed with MiXCR and VDJtools. CD4 versus CD8 sorting errors were corrected by removing sequences found in both subsets at a frequency ratio below 5:1. CDR3 nucleotide sequences shared between donor and recipient were removed because their origin could not be assigned. To count as alloreactive, a clone needed at least 2-fold expansion over unstimulated cells and a minimum CFSE-low frequency of 0.002% (template counts) or 0.001% (read counts). Mappable clones were those detected in sequenced pre-transplant spleen, lymph node, or MLR CFSE-low populations of the donor or recipient. Cumulative frequency of alloreactive clones was calculated as a percentage of all sequences weighted by copy number. The table was pulled from immuneACCESS by TCRdb, which kept in-frame rearrangements only. Such tables lose some clones; where checked, under half of the loss comes from unresolved V genes, and the rest has no known cause. V, J and clone size reflect that table, while D and trimming were determined from the DNA. The sample records 60,000 to 75,000 clones, about 89% of which are singletons. The top ten clones comprise around 2.5% of the sample.

This sample's time point label indicates: cells obtained before transplantation from donor or recipient. CD3+CD4+ and CD3+CD8+ populations were FACS-sorted from unstimulated pre-transplant donor and recipient cells taken from spleen or lymph nodes. The source of the sample is a study of graft-versus-host responses after intestinal transplantation (dated by TCRdb to the early 2020s). General notes on the study: The transplants that recipients got were multivisceral, liver-intestinal, or isolated intestinal. The cohort enrolled around 23 intestinal transplant recipients including one retransplant, and 3 patients lacking pretransplant specimens were excluded. Donor T cell macrochimerism was defined as a peak of at least 4% donor T cells among recipient peripheral blood mononuclear cells. Instead of going to the commercial service, samples from three later patients were sequenced in-house on an Illumina MiSeq and processed with MiXCR. To identify alloreactive clones, pre-transplant mixed lymphocyte reaction products were sequenced and compared with unstimulated pre-transplant donor and recipient T cells. After intestinal transplantation, graft-versus-host and host-versus-graft alloreactive T cell clones were followed in the graft, circulation and bone marrow using bulk TCR-beta CDR3 sequencing. All recipients received anti-thymocyte globulin induction followed by maintenance tacrolimus and steroids for approximately 3 years.

The paper's findings and limits, for the study overall: GvH clones turned up in recipient bone marrow, with some appearing earlier in ileal mucosa or blood, a pattern consistent with an intestinal mucosal origin. High GvH to HvG T cell clonal ratios were observed in the allografts of patients with donor T cell macrochimerism. The conclusions were limited by the relatively low number and heterogeneity of the intestinal transplant patients. Peak levels of circulating GvH clones were associated with declines in HvG clones early after transplant.

This TCR was recovered from a human donor who received an intestinal transplant. The sequence is built from TRBV7-9 and TRBJ2-3, with 9 bases matching TRBD1. The source material was unstimulated CD8+ T cells sorted from spleen or lymph node cells, sampled before intestinal transplant. This receptor carries the CDR3 CASSCRDRVNPPHTDTQYF. The nucleotide sequence reads as follows: TGTGCCAGCAGCTGCCGGGACAGGGTTAACCCCCCACACACAGATACGCAGTATTTT.